The present entry profiles one T cell receptor beta chain with its context. Its antigen remains undetermined. Qualities for individual bases were not recorded, and no much larger clone is one base off. This entry belongs to a study of blood T cell repertoires in COVID-19 (dated by TCRdb to the early 2020s). About the investigation overall: The collaborator samples originated in the United States, Italy and Spain and spanned the acute and convalescent phases of COVID-19. The samples were drawn from the first 160 participants of the ongoing ImmuneRACE study and from 1,254 subjects provided by 6 global collaborators. Subjects who had been exposed to COVID-19, were actively infected with it, or had recovered from it provided the deeply sampled blood TCRbeta repertoires that made up the dataset. The repertoires were released in a freely available public database meant as a resource for research on the immune response to SARS-CoV-2. Where available, HLA class I and class II types were taken from metadata supplied by the sample provider and were not determined by assay-based typing. Sample metadata almost always included a de-identified subject ID, COVID-19 status, age in years and sex. The prospective study material was composed of cDNA or gDNA derived from T cells, B-cell-depleted T cells, or PBMCs.

TCRbeta CDR3 regions were amplified from genomic DNA using the immunoSEQ Assay, a bias-controlled multiplex PCR. For the original study's pipeline: The number of nucleated cells in each sample was estimated by amplification of reference gene primers within the assay. To quantify the absolute abundance of each unique TCRbeta CDR3 rearrangement, sequence reads were collapsed and filtered. For each sample, productive Simpson clonality was calculated as the square root of Simpson's diversity index across productive rearrangements. TCRdb took over this immuneACCESS table, retaining in-frame rearrangements with V and J assigned. Such tables are incomplete; in checked studies, under half of the missing clones stem from an unresolved V gene, and the remainder is unexplained. V and J calls and clone size are given by that table; D and trimming were obtained from the DNA. This sample lists some 400,000 clones; about 89% were detected once. The ten largest clones represent 2.3% of the sample.

Paper-wide results and their limitations: The amount of clinical and demographic metadata varied by source and participant and was provided uncurated.

In Seattle, one collaborating source enrolled patients while the infection was active and tracked those patients longitudinally over the course of disease. Collaborating institutions collected whole blood in K2EDTA tubes following their own protocols. For TCRbeta analysis, collaborators shipped samples as frozen whole blood, isolated PBMCs, or DNA extracted from either of those sample types. V gives up 6 bases and J gives up 8 bases, and the segment between their germline ends measures 19 bases. The cysteine opens and the phenylalanine closes a CDR3 of 15 amino acids. Kept here is only the CDR3 DNA, which spans 45 bases and is read in frame from base 1. CDR1 and CDR2, per the germline V gene, are KGHSH and LQKENI.

The sequence joins TRBV18 to TRBJ1-4; the D segment could be TRBD1, given 6 matching bases. This receptor was identified in a woman aged 60 to 75 with COVID-19, enrolled during active disease. Sequencing was done on a sample of peripheral blood. The CDR3: CASSPTVGAGEKLFF. The bases read TGTGCCAGCTCGCCAACGGTGGGGGCAGGCGAAAAACTGTTTTTT.